Following are 18 T cell receptor beta chains from one sample sequenced in a study of memory CD4+ T cells and cytomegalovirus serostatus. Here immunoSEQ multiplex PCR was the method, and the copy in TCRdb shows in-frame clones only, minus some. Of just under 65,000 clones in the sample, over 60% were seen once. The sort gate was single viable CD3+CD4+CD8-CD45RO+ cells for memory CD4+ T cells. Sequencing was carried out using memory CD4+ T cells from blood. The receptors stem from an adult in good health and CMV-seronegative.

The rearrangement uses TRBV7-3 and TRBJ1-1; 9 bases align to TRBD1. V dropped 5 bases and J dropped 8; count of bases not matched to a gene: 3. The CDR3 consists of 12 residues. The germline gives CDR1 SGHTA, CDR2 FQGTGA. The CDR3 here is CASSPDRGEAFF. CDR3 bases: TGTGCCAGCAGCCCGGACAGGGGAGAAGCTTTCTTT.

To note about this clone: The DNA is left out, because the CDR3 cannot be placed on it with certainty; the CDR3 is given as TCRdb lists it. This sequence joins TRBV19 and TRBJ2-5; the DNA was not used to check the table's D call, TRBD1. Germline V lookup: CDR1 LNHDA, CDR2 SQIVND (reference sequence). The CDR3 is 14 amino acids in total, end residues counted. CDR3 protein: CASTSGRVGETQYF.

In its sample, this clone was seen once. V usage is TRBV28 and J usage is TRBJ1-2; no definite D call. The V end was cut by 6 bases, the J end by 4 bases, with 9 bases between. This CDR3 has 12 residues. Germline assignment: CDR1 MDHEN and CDR2 SYDVKM. The CDR3 sequence: CASSTSAYGYTF. CDR3 coding DNA: TGTGCCAGCAGCACCTCGGCCTATGGCTACACCTTC.

This clone was seen a single time. The chain couples TRBV7-9 to TRBJ2-7, with 11 bases matching TRBD2. CDR1 is SEHNR and CDR2 is FQNEAQ in the germline V gene (reference sequence). Losses at the gene ends were 5 bases for V and 0 bases for J; bases not matched to a gene: 9. CDR3 length: 17 amino acids. The CDR3 DNA reads as TGTGCCAGCAGCCCTCAAACCGGGACTAGCGGCTCCTACGAGCAGTACTTC. Translating it yields CASSPQTGTSGSYEQYF.

The chain uses TRBV5-5 and TRBJ2-2; TRBD1 matches at 9 bases. V shed 0 bases and J 5 bases; nucleotides not matched to a gene: 2. Germline-derived CDR1 and CDR2 are SGHKS and YYEKEE (reference sequence). The CDR3 covers 15 residues. CDR3 sequence (DNA): TGTGCCAGCAGCTTGGGCGGGACAGGGACCGGGGAGCTGTTTTTT. Encoded protein: CASSLGGTGTGELFF.

The chain recombines TRBV10-3 with TRBJ2-7; D could derive from TRBD1 or TRBD2 (6 bases each). The V end was cut by 2 bases, the J end by 1 base, with 15 bases between. The CDR3 has 16 amino acids. From germline, CDR1 is ENHRY and CDR2 SYGVKD. In DNA, the CDR3 is TGTGCCATCAGTGAGCCGCGAGGGGGGCAATCCTACGAGCAGTACTTC. Amino acids: CAISEPRGGQSYEQYF.

The chain carries TRBV30 and TRBJ1-6; D remains ambiguous. Germline-derived CDR1 and CDR2 are GTSNPN and SVGIG (reference sequence). CDR3 length: 12 amino acids. Trimming shortened V by 5 bases and J by 7 bases, and 9 bases separated the two germline ends. CDR3 DNA sequence: TGTGCCTGGGAGAAAAGGAATTCACCCCTCCACTTT. Protein sequence: CAWEKRNSPLHF. Looking up the rest from reference TRBV30 and TRBJ1-6 gives the full variable domain: SQTIHQWPATLVQPVGSPLSLECTVEGTSNPNLYWYRQAAGRGLQLLFYSVGIGQISSEVPQNLSASRPQDRQFILSSKKLLLSDSGFYLCAWEKRNSPLHFGNGTRLTVT.

The DNA of the CDR3 is TGTGCCAGCAGCTCTCACAGGGGGGTCAACGAGCAGTACTTC. Protein: CASSSHRGVNEQYF. This chain uses TRBV11-1 with TRBJ2-7; 8 nucleotides match TRBD1. The V gene end was trimmed by 4 bases and the J gene end by 5 bases; junction bases not matched to a gene: 7. The CDR3 consists of 14 residues. CDR1 is SGHAT and CDR2 is FQDESV in the germline V gene (reference sequence).

The chain links TRBV11-2 to TRBJ2-7; 11 bases align to TRBD2. Losses at the gene ends were 5 bases for V and 2 bases for J; bases not matched to a gene: 5. The V gene's germline CDR1 is SGHAT and CDR2 FQNNGV. The length of the CDR3 is 15 residues. The CDR3 sequence is CASSPNSGRAYEQYF. The CDR3, as DNA: TGTGCCAGCAGCCCTAATAGCGGGAGGGCCTACGAGCAGTACTTC.

The chain uses TRBV27 and TRBJ1-2; 9 nucleotides align to TRBD1. This CDR3 has 14 amino acids. Losses at the gene ends were 6 bases for V and 2 bases for J; bases not matched to a gene: 4. Germline V gene sequence: CDR1 MNHEY, CDR2 SMNVEV (reference sequence). The DNA of the CDR3 is TGTGCCAGCAGCCGTGGACAGGGGAACTATGGCTACACCTTC. Its translation: CASSRGQGNYGYTF.

The V and J genes are TRBV7-2 and TRBJ2-7; no reliable D call. Germline V gene sequence: CDR1 SGHTA, CDR2 FQGNSA. The CDR3 is 13 amino acids. With 5 bases removed from V and 3 bases from J, the gap between germline ends came to 11 bases. CDR3 DNA: TGTGCCAGCAGCCCGTCGTCGGGCTACGAGCAGTACTTC. Its protein is CASSPSSGYEQYF.

V usage is TRBV4-2 and J usage is TRBJ2-2; no firm D call. The germline V gene has CDR1 LGHNA and CDR2 YNFKEQ. The CDR3 is made up of 11 amino acids. Trimming cost V 6 bases and J 3 bases, with 2 bases left between them. CDR3 in amino acids: CASRDTGELFF. In DNA, the CDR3 is TGTGCCAGCAGAGACACCGGGGAGCTGTTTTTT.

V gene TRBV28 combines with J gene TRBJ2-7; D gene ambiguous. This CDR3 is 14 amino acids long. The V end lost 10 bases, the J end lost 2 bases, and 18 bases lay between the germline ends. CDR1 is MDHEN, CDR2 SYDVKM, per germline. Written as DNA, the CDR3 is TGTGCCACCATACCCGGACGGACGACCTACGAGCAGTACTTC. Translation gives CATIPGRTTYEQYF.

The chain uses TRBV28 and TRBJ1-4, with D perhaps TRBD1 (6 bases). This CDR3 comprises 15 residues. Trimming took 5 bases from V and 7 from J, leaving 17 bases between them. The V gene's germline CDR1 is MDHEN and CDR2 SYDVKM. CDR3 amino acids: CASSTTGLGFEKLFF. For the CDR3, the DNA is TGTGCCAGCAGTACTACAGGGCTGGGGTTTGAAAAACTGTTTTTT. The full variable domain, with the rest looked up from reference TRBV28 and TRBJ1-4, is DVKVTQSSRYLVKRTGEKVFLECVQDMDHENMFWYRQDPGLGLRLIYFSYDVKMKEKGDIPEGYSVSREKKERFSLILESASTNQTSMYLCASSTTGLGFEKLFFGSGTQLSVL.

The chain couples TRBV7-3 to TRBJ1-2; 7 nucleotides agree with TRBD1. The CDR3 extends over 13 amino acids. J was trimmed by 5 bases and V by 5 bases; bases with no gene match: 5. Germline loops: CDR1 SGHTA, CDR2 FQGTGA. CDR3 DNA: TGTGCCAGCAGCCAAGACAGGGTATATGGCTACACCTTC. Its protein product is CASSQDRVYGYTF.

The genes are TRBV19 and TRBJ2-5; 8 bases map to TRBD2. The V gene end was trimmed by 3 bases and the J gene end by 4 bases; junction bases not matched to a gene: 13. Germline-derived CDR1 and CDR2 are LNHDA and SQIVND (reference sequence). This CDR3 comprises 17 residues. The CDR3 region has the DNA TGTGCCAGTAGTATTGAGGGTGCGGGGGGAGGGGGAGAGACCCAGTACTTC. As protein: CASSIEGAGGGGETQYF.

A note on this clone: Sequence at one end of the junction differs from germline and may be a read error. V usage is TRBV30 and J usage is TRBJ2-7, with 8 nucleotides matching TRBD2. Per germline, CDR1 GTSNPN and CDR2 SVGIG (reference sequence). The CDR3 loop spans 13 amino acids. The CDR3 nucleotides read TGTGCCCGGAGTCCGGGACTAGGGGCCGAGCAGTACTTC. Its translation is CARSPGLGAEQYF.

The CDR3 loop is CASSPERSSYNEQFF. DNA for the CDR3: TGCGCCAGCAGCCCTGAAAGGAGCTCCTACAATGAGCAGTTCTTC. This chain links TRBV4-3 with TRBJ2-1; the D is unclear. CDR1 is LGHNA and CDR2 is YSLEER in the germline V gene. Trimming stripped 4 bases from V and 0 bases from J, with 10 bases between. The CDR3 covers 15 residues.